This T cell receptor (beta chain) appears in the sequencing data of a study of OX40 agonist ivuxolimab in advanced cancers. Overall study: The study treated patients with ivuxolimab, an agonistic anti-OX40 (CD134) antibody.

Broader study findings: Researchers report that CD8+ T cells had, on average, more expanded clones than CD4+.

This table comes from immunoSEQ multiplex PCR, and its TCRdb copy is limited to in-frame clones, with some not included. The data contain some 83,000 clones, around nine tenths of them seen just once; the ten biggest clones take up around 0.8%. Worth noting for this clone: The antigen remains undetermined.

There are 16 residues in the CDR3. The ends were cut back, 0 bases at V and 5 bases at J, with 15 bases in the middle. Germline lookup yields CDR1 SGHRS and CDR2 YFSETQ. The source was CD4+ or CD8+ T cells sorted from blood, collected in a trial of the OX40 agonist ivuxolimab. The chain uses TRBV5-1 and TRBJ1-3; a weak D match, TRBD1 (6 bases). This clonotype was obtained from an adult with an advanced solid tumor such as melanoma, head and neck, liver or kidney cancer. CDR3 nucleotides: TGCGCCAGCAGCTTGGCAGGGGAAAGAGGAAGAAACACCATATATTTT. Its protein is CASSLAGERGRNTIYF.